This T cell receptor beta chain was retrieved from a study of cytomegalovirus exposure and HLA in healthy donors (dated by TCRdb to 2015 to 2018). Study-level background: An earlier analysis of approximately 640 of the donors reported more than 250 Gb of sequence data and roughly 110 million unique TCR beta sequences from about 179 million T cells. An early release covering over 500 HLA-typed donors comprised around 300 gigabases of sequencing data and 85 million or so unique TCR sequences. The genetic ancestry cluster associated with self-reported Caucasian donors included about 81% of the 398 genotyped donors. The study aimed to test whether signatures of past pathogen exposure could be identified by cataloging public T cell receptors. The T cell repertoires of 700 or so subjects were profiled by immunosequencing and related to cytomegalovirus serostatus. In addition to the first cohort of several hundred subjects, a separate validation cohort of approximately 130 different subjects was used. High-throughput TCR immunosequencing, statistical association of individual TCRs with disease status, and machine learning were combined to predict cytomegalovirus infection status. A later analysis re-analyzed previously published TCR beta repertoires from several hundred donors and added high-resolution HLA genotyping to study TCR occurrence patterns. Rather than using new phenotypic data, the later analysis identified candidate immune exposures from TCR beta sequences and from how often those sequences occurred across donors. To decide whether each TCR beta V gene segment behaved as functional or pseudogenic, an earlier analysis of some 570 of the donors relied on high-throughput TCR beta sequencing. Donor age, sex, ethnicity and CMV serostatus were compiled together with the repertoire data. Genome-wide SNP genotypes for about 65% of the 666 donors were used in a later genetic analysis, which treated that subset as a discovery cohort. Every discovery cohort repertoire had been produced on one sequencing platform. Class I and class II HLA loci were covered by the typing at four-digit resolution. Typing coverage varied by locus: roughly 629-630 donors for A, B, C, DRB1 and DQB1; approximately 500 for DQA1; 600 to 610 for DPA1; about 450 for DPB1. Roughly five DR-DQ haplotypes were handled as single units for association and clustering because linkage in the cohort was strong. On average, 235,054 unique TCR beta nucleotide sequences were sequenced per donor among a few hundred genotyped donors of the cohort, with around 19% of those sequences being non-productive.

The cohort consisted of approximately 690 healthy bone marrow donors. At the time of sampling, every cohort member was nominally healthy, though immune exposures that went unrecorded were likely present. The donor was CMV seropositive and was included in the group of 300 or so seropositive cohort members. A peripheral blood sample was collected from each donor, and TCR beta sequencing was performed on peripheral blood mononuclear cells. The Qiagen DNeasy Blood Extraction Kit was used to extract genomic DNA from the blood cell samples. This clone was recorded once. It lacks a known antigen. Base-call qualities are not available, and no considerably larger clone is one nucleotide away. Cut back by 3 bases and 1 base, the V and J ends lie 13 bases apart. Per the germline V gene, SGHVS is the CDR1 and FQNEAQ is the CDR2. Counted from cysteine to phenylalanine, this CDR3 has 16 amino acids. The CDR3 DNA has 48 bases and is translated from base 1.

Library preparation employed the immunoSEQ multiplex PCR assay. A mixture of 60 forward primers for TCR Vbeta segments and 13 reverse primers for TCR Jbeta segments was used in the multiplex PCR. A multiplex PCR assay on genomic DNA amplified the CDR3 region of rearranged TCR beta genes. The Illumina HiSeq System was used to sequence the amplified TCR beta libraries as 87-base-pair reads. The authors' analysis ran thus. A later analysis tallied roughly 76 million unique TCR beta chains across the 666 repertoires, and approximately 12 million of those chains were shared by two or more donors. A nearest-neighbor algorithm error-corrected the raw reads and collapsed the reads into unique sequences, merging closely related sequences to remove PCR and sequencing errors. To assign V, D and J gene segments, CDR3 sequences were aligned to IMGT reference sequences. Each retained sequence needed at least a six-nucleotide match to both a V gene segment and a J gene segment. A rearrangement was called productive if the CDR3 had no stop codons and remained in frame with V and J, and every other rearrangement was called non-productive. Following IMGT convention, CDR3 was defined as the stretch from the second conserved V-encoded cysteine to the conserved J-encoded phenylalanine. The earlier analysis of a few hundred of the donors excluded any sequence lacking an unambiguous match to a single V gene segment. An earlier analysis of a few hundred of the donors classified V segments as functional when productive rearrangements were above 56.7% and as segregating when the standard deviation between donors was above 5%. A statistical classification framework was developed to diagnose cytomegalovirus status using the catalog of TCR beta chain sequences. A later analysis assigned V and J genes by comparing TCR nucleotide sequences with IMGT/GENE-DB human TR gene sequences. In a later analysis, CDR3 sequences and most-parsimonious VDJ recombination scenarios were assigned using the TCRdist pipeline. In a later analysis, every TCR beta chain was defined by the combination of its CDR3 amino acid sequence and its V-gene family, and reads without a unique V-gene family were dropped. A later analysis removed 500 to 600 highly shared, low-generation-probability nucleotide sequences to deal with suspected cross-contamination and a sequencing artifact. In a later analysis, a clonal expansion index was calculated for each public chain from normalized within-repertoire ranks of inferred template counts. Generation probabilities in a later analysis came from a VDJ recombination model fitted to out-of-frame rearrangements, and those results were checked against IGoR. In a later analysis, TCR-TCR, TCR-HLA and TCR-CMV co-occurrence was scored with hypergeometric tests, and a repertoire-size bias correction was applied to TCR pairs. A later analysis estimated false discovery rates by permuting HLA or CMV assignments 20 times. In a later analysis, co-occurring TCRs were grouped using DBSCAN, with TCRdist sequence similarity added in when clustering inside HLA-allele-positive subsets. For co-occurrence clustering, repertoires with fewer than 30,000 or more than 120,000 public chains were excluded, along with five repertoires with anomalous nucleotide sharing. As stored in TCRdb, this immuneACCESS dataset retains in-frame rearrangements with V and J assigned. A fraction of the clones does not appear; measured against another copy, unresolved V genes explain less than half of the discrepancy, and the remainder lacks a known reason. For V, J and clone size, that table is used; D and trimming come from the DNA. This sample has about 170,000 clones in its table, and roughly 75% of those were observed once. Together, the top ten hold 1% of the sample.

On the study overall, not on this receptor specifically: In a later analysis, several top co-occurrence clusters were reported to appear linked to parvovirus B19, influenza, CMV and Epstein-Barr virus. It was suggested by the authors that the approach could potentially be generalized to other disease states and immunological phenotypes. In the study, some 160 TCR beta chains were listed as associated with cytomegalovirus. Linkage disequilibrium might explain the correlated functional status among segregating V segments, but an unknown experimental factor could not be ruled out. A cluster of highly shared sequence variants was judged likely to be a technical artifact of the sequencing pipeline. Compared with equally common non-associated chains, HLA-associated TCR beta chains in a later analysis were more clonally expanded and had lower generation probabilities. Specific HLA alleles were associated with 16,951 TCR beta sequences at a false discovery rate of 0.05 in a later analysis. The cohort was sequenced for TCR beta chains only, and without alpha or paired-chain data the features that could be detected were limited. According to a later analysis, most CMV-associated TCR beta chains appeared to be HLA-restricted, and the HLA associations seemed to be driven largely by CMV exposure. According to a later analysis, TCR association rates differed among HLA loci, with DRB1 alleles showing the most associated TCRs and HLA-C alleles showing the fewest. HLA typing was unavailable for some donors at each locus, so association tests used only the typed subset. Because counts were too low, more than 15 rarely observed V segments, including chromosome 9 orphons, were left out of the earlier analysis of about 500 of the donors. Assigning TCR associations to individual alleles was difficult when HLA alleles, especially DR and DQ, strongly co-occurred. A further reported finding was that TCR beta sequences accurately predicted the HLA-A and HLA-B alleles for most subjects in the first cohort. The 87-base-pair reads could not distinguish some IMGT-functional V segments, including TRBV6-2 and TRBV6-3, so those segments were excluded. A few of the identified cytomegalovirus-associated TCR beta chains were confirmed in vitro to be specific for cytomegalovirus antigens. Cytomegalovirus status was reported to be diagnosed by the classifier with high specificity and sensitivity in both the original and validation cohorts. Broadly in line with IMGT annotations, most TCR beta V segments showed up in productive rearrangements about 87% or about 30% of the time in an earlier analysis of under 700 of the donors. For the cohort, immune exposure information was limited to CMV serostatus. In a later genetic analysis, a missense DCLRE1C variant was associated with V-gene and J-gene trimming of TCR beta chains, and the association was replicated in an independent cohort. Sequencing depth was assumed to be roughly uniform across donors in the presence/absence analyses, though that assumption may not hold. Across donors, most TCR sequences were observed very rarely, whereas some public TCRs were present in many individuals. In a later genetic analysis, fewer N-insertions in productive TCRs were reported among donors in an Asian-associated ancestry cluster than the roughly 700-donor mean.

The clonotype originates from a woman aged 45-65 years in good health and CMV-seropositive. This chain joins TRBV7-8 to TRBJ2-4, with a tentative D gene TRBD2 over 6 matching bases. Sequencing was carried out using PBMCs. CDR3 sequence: CASSLEGGVAKNIQYF. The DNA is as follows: TGTGCCAGCAGCTTGGAGGGCGGGGTGGCCAAAAACATTCAGTACTTC.